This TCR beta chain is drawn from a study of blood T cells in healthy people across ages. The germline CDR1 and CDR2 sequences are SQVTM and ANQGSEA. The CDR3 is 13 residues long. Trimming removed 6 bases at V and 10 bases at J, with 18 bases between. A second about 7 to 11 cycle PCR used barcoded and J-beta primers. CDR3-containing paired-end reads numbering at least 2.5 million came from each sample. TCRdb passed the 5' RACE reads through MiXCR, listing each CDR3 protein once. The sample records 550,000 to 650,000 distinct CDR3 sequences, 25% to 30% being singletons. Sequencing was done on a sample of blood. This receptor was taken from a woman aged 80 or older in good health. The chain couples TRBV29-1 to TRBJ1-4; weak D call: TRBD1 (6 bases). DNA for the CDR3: TGCAGCGTCGGGGGGCAGGATCCCGGAAAACTGTTTTTT. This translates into CSVGGQDPGKLFF.